One and the same sample provided the 25 T cell receptor beta chains below, sequenced in a study of shared clonotypes between healthy human individuals. Using immunoSEQ multiplex PCR, the repertoire was profiled, and TCRdb retains in-frame clones only, with some absent. Of hundreds of thousands of clones detected, approximately 95% appear once; the ten largest clones hold 0.095% to 0.14%. The naive CD8 population came from CD45RO-negative cells selected for CCR7, without terminally differentiated effector memory CD45RA+ cells. Material for sequencing was naive CD8+ T cells sorted from blood. The origin of the receptors is a woman younger than 45 in good health.

The V and J genes are TRBV6-1 and TRBJ1-5; D is possibly TRBD1 (6 bases). The germline V gene has CDR1 MNHNS and CDR2 SASEGT. This CDR3 contains 14 residues. V was trimmed by 8 bases and J by 2 bases, leaving 13 bases between them. The CDR3 spells CASWGAAGNQPQHF. CDR3 in DNA: TGTGCCAGCTGGGGGGCCGCGGGCAATCAGCCCCAGCATTTT.

This rearrangement joins TRBV7-8 to TRBJ2-7, with TRBD2 matching 8 bases. V dropped 2 bases and J dropped 5; count of bases not matched to a gene: 8. The CDR3 is made up of 15 amino acids. CDR1 and CDR2 from the germline V gene are SGHVS and FQNEAQ. CDR3 protein: CASSLHRGGPNEQYF. The CDR3 nucleotides read TGTGCCAGCAGCTTACACCGGGGGGGGCCAAACGAGCAGTACTTC.

This clone appeared a single time. J is TRBJ1-6 and V is TRBV19, with 7 bases identical to TRBD1. V was clipped by 6 bases and J by 5 bases; unmatched bases: 4. Germline assignment: CDR1 LNHDA and CDR2 SQIVND (reference sequence). The CDR3 extends over 14 amino acids. Here the CDR3 DNA reads TGTGCCAGTAGCCGGGGGACAGATAATTCACCCCTCCACTTT. Translated: CASSRGTDNSPLHF.

The chain is built from TRBV2 and TRBJ2-7; tentatively, D is TRBD2 (6 bases). This CDR3 spans 17 amino acids. The V end was cut by 2 bases, the J end by 2 bases, with 19 bases between. Germline loops: CDR1 SNHLY, CDR2 FYNNEI. CDR3 bases: TGTGCCAGCAGTGAATGGCAGCAAGCGGGTTTAACCTACGAGCAGTACTTC. Protein sequence: CASSEWQQAGLTYEQYF.

The rearrangement links TRBV11-2 to TRBJ1-2, with a tentative D call TRBD1 (5 bases). The ends were cut back, 5 bases at V and 6 bases at J, with 16 bases in the middle. The germline V gene encodes CDR1 SGHAT and CDR2 FQNNGV. CDR3 size: 14 residues. CDR3 DNA: TGTGCCAGCAGCCCCGGGACGGCGAGTAATGGCTACACCTTC. It specifies CASSPGTASNGYTF.

This chain connects TRBV6-5 to TRBJ1-1; 7 bases fit TRBD1. The CDR3 sequence is 15 residues long. The trim removed 5 bases at V and 7 bases at J, leaving 13 bases unmatched. CDR1 is MNHEY, CDR2 SVGAGI, per germline. The CDR3 here is CASSPRGLNRGEAFF. The CDR3 bases are TGTGCCAGCAGTCCACGCGGATTGAACAGGGGTGAAGCTTTCTTT.

The rearrangement joins TRBV6-5 to TRBJ1-1, with TRBD1 as a possible D gene (5 bases). The length of the CDR3 is 13 residues. V lost 3 bases and J lost 11, with 16 bases in between. Germline loops: CDR1 MNHEY, CDR2 SVGAGI. CDR3 coding DNA: TGTGCCAGCAGTTATGGTCGGGCAGGGTCCGCTTTCTTT. Translation gives CASSYGRAGSAFF.

This chain links TRBV5-6 with TRBJ2-3; no definite D call. V was trimmed by 2 bases and J by 0 bases, leaving 7 bases between them. Germline V gene lookup returns CDR1 SGHDT and CDR2 YYEEEE. This CDR3 spans 14 amino acids. In nucleotides, the CDR3 is TGTGCCAGCAGCTTTCTTGACAGCACAGATACGCAGTATTTT. Protein sequence: CASSFLDSTDTQYF.

This sequence joins TRBV28 and TRBJ1-3, with a possible D match to TRBD1 (5 bases). The DNA end is more similar to TRBJ2-2, so the J call may be wrong. CDR3 length equals 15 residues. CDR1 MDHEN and CDR2 SYDVKM come from the germline V gene. CDR3 DNA: TGTGCCAGCAGTTTGGTCAGGGTTAACACCGGGGAGCTGTTTTTT. It is translated as CASSLVRVNTGELFF.

The chain recombines TRBV30 with TRBJ2-2; D is undetermined. The CDR3 is 15 amino acids. Trimming left V 4 bases short and J 4 bases short, with 16 bases between. Germline V gene sequence: CDR1 GTSNPN, CDR2 SVGIG (reference sequence). CDR3 in amino acids: CAWMYGSTGTGELFF. The CDR3 nucleotides are TGTGCCTGGATGTATGGGTCCACGGGCACCGGGGAGCTGTTTTTT.

V is TRBV28 and J is TRBJ2-5, with 8 bases lining up with TRBD2. The V gene's germline CDR1 is MDHEN and CDR2 SYDVKM. The V gene end was trimmed by 3 bases and the J gene end by 5 bases; junction bases not matched to a gene: 14. The CDR3 sequence is 17 residues long. In nucleotides, the CDR3 is TGTGCCAGCAGTTTTTTGGCGGGAGGACTAGCTGGGGAGACCCAGTACTTC. Its protein is CASSFLAGGLAGETQYF.

The V gene is TRBV5-8, the J gene TRBJ2-6, with D maybe TRBD2 (5 bases). Germline values: CDR1 SGHTS, CDR2 YDEGEE. The CDR3 consists of 17 residues. V lost 4 bases and J lost 0, with 14 bases in between. The CDR3 here is CASSPPRGSSGANVLTF. In DNA form, the CDR3 reads TGTGCCAGCAGCCCCCCCCGGGGTTCCTCTGGGGCCAACGTCCTGACTTTC.

The rearrangement joins TRBV27 to TRBJ2-7; possibly TRBD1 or TRBD2 for D (6 bases each). Deletions cut 5 bases from V and 2 bases from J, with 13 bases between. The CDR3 is made up of 14 amino acids. CDR1 MNHEY and CDR2 SMNVEV come from the germline V gene (reference sequence). The CDR3 loop is CASSTFGGAYEQYF. CDR3 in DNA: TGTGCCAGCAGTACCTTCGGGGGCGCCTACGAGCAGTACTTC.

V gene TRBV5-6 combines with J gene TRBJ2-7; D is unresolved. CDR3 length: 14 amino acids. Per the germline V gene, CDR1 is SGHDT and CDR2 is YYEEEE. V lost 6 bases to trimming and J lost 1 base, with 14 bases between them. The CDR3 nucleotides read TGTGCCAGCACTTTGTCCGGGTTGTCCTACGAGCAGTACTTC. It is translated as CASTLSGLSYEQYF.

This rearrangement joins TRBV7-2 to TRBJ1-2; D is uncertain. The germline V gene encodes CDR1 SGHTA and CDR2 FQGNSA. The CDR3 loop spans 13 amino acids. Trimming shortened V by 1 base and J by 4 bases, and 7 bases separated the two germline ends. The CDR3 nucleotides read TGTGCCAGCAGCTTAGGACGGATCTATGGCTACACCTTC. This translates into CASSLGRIYGYTF.

Only one count was recorded for this clone. The rearrangement links TRBV19 to TRBJ2-5, with 10 bases matching TRBD2. The better agreement between TRBJ2-7 and the DNA end casts doubt on the J call. The CDR3 has 17 amino acids. Germline assignment: CDR1 LNHDA and CDR2 SQIVND (reference sequence). CDR3 sequence reads: CASSIDPQREGPYEQYF. The CDR3 DNA is TGTGCCAGTAGTATAGACCCCCAGCGGGAGGGCCCCTACGAGCAGTACTTC.

CDR3 amino acids: CASSWDREGADTQYF. CDR3 nucleotide sequence: TGTGCCAGCAGCTGGGACAGGGAGGGGGCAGATACGCAGTATTTT. The gene calls are TRBV7-8 and TRBJ2-3, with TRBD1 matching 9 bases. The CDR3 totals 15 residues. Looked up from germline, CDR1 is SGHVS and CDR2 is FQNEAQ. The V segment lost 4 bases and the J segment 4 bases; nucleotides outside the gene matches: 6.

CDR3 in amino acids: CASNRERAEAFF. The CDR3 nucleotides are TGTGCCAGCAACCGCGAAAGGGCTGAAGCTTTCTTT. The chain has TRBV13 and TRBJ1-1; D not certain. Germline-derived CDR1 and CDR2 are PRHDT and FYEKMQ (reference sequence). The CDR3 totals 12 residues. Trimming took 7 bases from V and 6 from J, leaving 12 bases between them.

The CDR3: CAWSVTDYSNQPQHF. CDR3 DNA sequence: TGTGCCTGGAGTGTGACGGACTATAGCAATCAGCCCCAGCATTTT. The rearrangement links TRBV30 to TRBJ1-5; D call uncertain. This CDR3 contains 15 residues. CDR1 and CDR2 (germline): GTSNPN, SVGIG (reference sequence). The V gene lost 0 bases and the J gene lost 0 bases, with 9 bases spanning the gap.

The chain carries TRBV6-5 and TRBJ2-1, with D unclear. V shed 5 bases and J shed 6 bases, with 5 bases lying between them. Germline V gene sequence: CDR1 MNHEY, CDR2 SVGAGI. The CDR3 runs to 11 residues. This chain's CDR3 is CASSTSNEQFF. As DNA, the CDR3 is TGTGCCAGCAGTACCAGCAATGAGCAGTTCTTC.

This chain joins TRBV7-9 and TRBJ2-3, with TRBD2 identical over 13 bases. The V gene's germline CDR1 is SEHNR and CDR2 FQNEAQ (reference sequence). The CDR3 contains 17 residues. The ends lost 11 bases at V and 2 bases at J; junction bases unmatched: 13. CDR3: CAATGTSGIIDTDTQYF. The CDR3 nucleotides are TGTGCCGCGACTGGGACTAGCGGGATAATCGACACAGATACGCAGTATTTT.

On this clone: Other DNA sequences in this specimen translate into the identical CDR3. The V gene is TRBV7-9, the J gene TRBJ1-1; D remains ambiguous. Trimming removed 1 base at V and 2 bases at J, with 8 bases between. Per germline, CDR1 SEHNR and CDR2 FQNEAQ (reference sequence). CDR3 size: 14 residues. The CDR3 coding sequence is TGTGCCAGCAGCTTAGTCACCGGTAACACTGAAGCTTTCTTT. This encodes CASSLVTGNTEAFF.

V and J are TRBV14 and TRBJ2-2; D unresolved. V was cut by 6 bases and J by 2 bases, with 7 bases left in between. The CDR3 covers 13 residues. The germline CDR1 and CDR2 sequences are SGHDN and FVKESK. The CDR3 region is CASSNSNTGELFF. The CDR3 DNA follows: TGTGCCAGCAGTAACAGTAACACCGGGGAGCTGTTTTTT.

This clone came up a few times. V is TRBV19 and J is TRBJ1-5; 8 bases match TRBD1. The CDR3 extends over 14 amino acids. Trimming removed 7 bases from V and 4 bases from J; junction bases left unmatched: 6. Germline assignment: CDR1 LNHDA and CDR2 SQIVND (reference sequence). CDR3 sequence reads: CASTDDRGNQPQHF. The CDR3 nucleotides read TGTGCCAGTACCGACGACAGGGGAAATCAGCCCCAGCATTTT.

The gene calls are TRBV5-1 and TRBJ2-7; 9 bases agree with TRBD2. Germline trimming cut 4 bases from V and 3 bases from J; bases unmatched to any gene: 14. The CDR3 runs 17 residues. CDR1 is SGHRS, CDR2 YFSETQ, per germline. The CDR3 sequence: CASSPTLAGGKYYEQYF. Written as DNA, the CDR3 is TGCGCCAGCAGCCCGACCCTCGCGGGAGGGAAATACTACGAGCAGTACTTC. Full variable domain (missing parts from reference TRBV5-1 and TRBJ2-7): KAGVTQTPRYLIKTRGQQVTLSCSPISGHRSVSWYQQTPGQGLQFLFEYFSETQRNKGNFPGRFSGRQFSNSRSEMNVSTLELGDSALYLCASSPTLAGGKYYEQYFGPGTRLTVT.